These T cell receptor beta chains were read from a single sample in a study of early T cells in non-severe SARS-CoV-2 infection. In TCRdb, the 5' RACE reads were re-called with MiXCR into one record per CDR3 protein. In the table there are about 60,000 distinct CDR3 sequences, 18% of which are singletons. Sequenced material: whole blood, taken at baseline. These receptors all stem from an adult who was a healthcare worker with PCR-confirmed SARS-CoV-2 infection or an uninfected control (not recorded which). Both conserved end residues are part of each CDR3. Fields, in order: V gene, J gene, CDR3 protein.

V: TRBV7-9
J: TRBJ1-2
CDR3: CASSPHRQNYGYTF

V: TRBV5-5
J: TRBJ2-1
CDR3: CASSFSTFSYNEQFF

V: TRBV6-6
J: TRBJ2-7
CDR3: CASTRGDSYEQYF

V: TRBV7-9
J: TRBJ2-7
CDR3: CASSLGYYEQYF

V: TRBV27
J: TRBJ2-7
CDR3: CASSPLAGEGREYF

V: TRBV5-6
J: TRBJ2-5
CDR3: CASSPVGREETQYF

V: TRBV27
J: TRBJ2-3
CDR3: CASSLRSTDTQYF

V: TRBV29-1
J: TRBJ1-5
CDR3: CSVNLGSGNQPQHF

V: TRBV29-1
J: TRBJ1-1
CDR3: CSTAKGAGTEAFF

V: TRBV28
J: TRBJ1-5
CDR3: CASNLVRGGDQPQHF

V: TRBV7-2
J: TRBJ1-1
CDR3: CASSLSRRRGGTEAFF

V: TRBV2
J: TRBJ1-2
CDR3: CASTLDSPRGYTF

V: TRBV20-1
J: TRBJ1-5
CDR3: CSARSARGYQPQHF

V: TRBV3-1
J: TRBJ2-6
CDR3: CASSQVAGFVSGANVLTF

V: TRBV9
J: TRBJ1-4
CDR3: CASSVRQGMTNEKLFF

V: TRBV21-1
J: TRBJ1-2
CDR3: CARMGTAVWFYGYTF

V: TRBV5-1
J: TRBJ1-1
CDR3: CASSPGRTMNTEAFF

V: TRBV12-2
J: TRBJ2-5
CDR3: CASRPWDYQYF

V: TRBV12-3/TRBV12-4
J: TRBJ1-4
CDR3: CASSLRGQSNEKLFF

V: TRBV5-4
J: TRBJ2-2
CDR3: CASSPTQGARTGELFF

V: TRBV11-2
J: TRBJ1-1
CDR3: CASSQRRVTEAFF

V: TRBV24-1
J: TRBJ2-6
CDR3: CATSVSGANVLTF

V: TRBV19
J: TRBJ2-4
CDR3: CASSIVGSGSSNIQYF

V: TRBV5-4
J: TRBJ2-2
CDR3: CASSVGTGSTGELFF

V: TRBV11-2
J: TRBJ2-2
CDR3: CASSLGLASGELFF

V: TRBV20-1
J: TRBJ1-1
CDR3: CSARPGTGMNTEAFF

V: TRBV11-1
J: TRBJ2-3
CDR3: CASSGRGGASTDTQYF

V: TRBV2
J: TRBJ2-2
CDR3: CASREARTGELFF

V: TRBV7-2
J: TRBJ2-3
CDR3: CASSVGHSDTQYF

V: TRBV7-2
J: TRBJ2-5
CDR3: CASSRDRAEETQYF

V: TRBV28
J: TRBJ1-2
CDR3: CASSRPSGTNYGYTF

V: TRBV7-8
J: TRBJ2-3
CDR3: CASSPGGSTDTQYF

V: TRBV7-6
J: TRBJ2-1
CDR3: CASSSGLAGPPEQFF

V: TRBV9
J: TRBJ2-2
CDR3: CASSVDSSNTGELFF

V: TRBV25-1
J: TRBJ2-1
CDR3: CASSVPGQGRDNEQFF

V: TRBV4-1
J: TRBJ1-1
CDR3: CASRPRDREDTEAFF

V: TRBV5-1
J: TRBJ2-1
CDR3: CASSLAGTGAYNEQFF

V: TRBV7-9
J: TRBJ2-1
CDR3: CASSFTDEQFF

V: TRBV6-1
J: TRBJ1-1
CDR3: CASRRDRQGTEAFF

V: TRBV7-8
J: TRBJ1-6
CDR3: CASSKGQGYGNSPLHF

V: TRBV6-1
J: TRBJ2-1
CDR3: CASRVRQGTSYNEQFF

V: TRBV7-9
J: TRBJ1-2
CDR3: CASSPPAGREYGYTF

V: TRBV18
J: TRBJ2-6
CDR3: CASSRDLPPESGANVLTF

V: TRBV7-9
J: TRBJ2-2
CDR3: CASSLLIWTGDTGELFF

V: TRBV5-6
J: TRBJ2-1
CDR3: CASSFTGIQISEQFF

V: TRBV9
J: TRBJ1-6
CDR3: CASSPGQGSYNSPLHF

V: TRBV19
J: TRBJ2-3
CDR3: CASSRGRQESTDTQYF

V: TRBV7-7
J: TRBJ2-5
CDR3: CASSLGGRAEETQYF

V: TRBV27
J: TRBJ2-7
CDR3: CASSLDWDRSYEQYF

V: TRBV28
J: TRBJ1-2
CDR3: CASRQGVGNYGYTF

V: TRBV5-1
J: TRBJ1-1
CDR3: CASRLQIGVPEAFF

V: TRBV3-1
J: TRBJ1-6
CDR3: CASSQLASNSPLHF